The T cell receptor (beta chain) under discussion was sequenced for a study of CD8 T cells in Susac syndrome. Broader study findings: The study conceded that its TCR sequencing and HLA analysis involved relatively few individuals.

It was negative isolation that provided the CD8+ and CD4+ T cells, whereas TEMRA cells were enriched by FACS. Random hexamers were used to reverse transcribe the RNA input (about 0.5 to 1 ug). The method of amplification for TCR beta CDR3 was immunoSEQ multiplex PCR, covering 54 Vbeta and 13 Jbeta. Via MiXCR, TCRdb re-called the immunoSEQ multiplex PCR reads, giving one row per CDR3 protein. The data hold some 160,000 distinct CDR3 sequences, with 85% to 95% observed a single time. V was shortened by 4 bases and J by 1 base, with 12 bases between the two germline ends. Germline V CDR1 and CDR2: SGHTA, FQGTGA. The CDR3 is made up of 15 amino acids. As for this clonotype: Its antigen is undetermined.

Source material: CD8+ T cells from PBMCs. The TCR comes from a human donor with multiple sclerosis. The chain is built from TRBV7-3 and TRBJ2-3; unclear D gene. This CDR3 is CASSYDTYGTDTQYF. CDR3 coding DNA: TGTGCCAGCAGCTACGACACCTACGGCACAGATACGCAGTATTTT.